This passage covers 19 T cell receptor beta chains from one sample sequenced in a study of T-cell memory formation after mild COVID-19 (dated by TCRdb to about 2021). Receptor amplification or capture employed 5' RACE. Sequenced using an Illumina NovaSeq 6000. The public reads were run again by TCRdb, first through fastp at Q25 and then through MiXCR, and only productive beta chains were kept. Records with the same CDR3 protein are collapsed into one entry carrying the most frequent genes and DNA. The sample contains about 470,000 distinct CDR3 sequences, about 23% of them found a single time. Clones ranked in the top ten supply approximately 12% of the sample. The sequencing input was PBMCs or a T cell subset sorted from them (not recorded which). The source is an adult woman who had mild COVID-19 (a few samples of this study predate the infection). The sample titles of this study are shuffled in the database, so cell type and time point are left out; the donor was told from shared clones.

This clonotype was observed a handful of times. The V call is TRBV12-3 or TRBV12-4, the J call TRBJ2-7; a weak D match, TRBD2 (5 bases). The CDR3 sequence is 16 residues long. Trimming took 6 bases from V and 2 from J, leaving 20 bases between them. CDR3 amino acids: CASRPPIDGNTYEQYF. The CDR3 DNA reads as TGTGCCAGCAGGCCGCCAATCGACGGGAATACCTACGAGCAGTACTTC.

The sample holds a few counts of this clonotype. V is TRBV7-8 and J is TRBJ2-1; tentative D call: TRBD2 (5 bases). Trimming left V 8 bases short and J 0 bases short, with 11 bases between. Looked up from germline, CDR1 is SGHVS and CDR2 is FQNEAQ. The CDR3 sequence is 14 residues long. CDR3 residues: CASGEGFSYNEQFF. The CDR3 coding sequence is TGTGCCAGCGGCGAGGGATTCTCCTACAATGAGCAGTTCTTC.

The chain has TRBV7-2 and TRBJ1-1; 10 bases align to TRBD1. This CDR3 contains 14 residues. V was pared by 6 bases and J by 7 bases, with 8 bases of the junction left unmatched. Germline V gives CDR1 SGHTA, CDR2 FQGNSA. The chain's CDR3 is CASRSDRGQGEAFF. The CDR3 DNA reads as TGTGCCAGCAGATCTGACAGGGGGCAGGGTGAAGCTTTCTTT. The full variable domain, with the rest looked up from reference TRBV7-2 and TRBJ1-1, is GAGVSQSPSNKVTEKGKDVELRCDPISGHTALYWYRQSLGQGLEFLIYFQGNSAPDKSGLPSDRFSAERTGGSVSTLTIQRTQQEDSAVYLCASRSDRGQGEAFFGQGTRLTVV.

The genes are TRBV7-3 and TRBJ2-5, with D uncertain. Looked up from germline, CDR1 is SGHTA and CDR2 is FQGTGA. V was shortened by 5 bases and J by 4 bases, with 14 bases between the two germline ends. The CDR3 has 14 residues. CDR3 in amino acids: CASSQGATLETQYF. The CDR3 DNA follows: TGTGCCAGCAGCCAAGGTGCAACATTAGAGACCCAGTACTTC.

This clonotype occurred many times. At one of its ends the junction is not consistent with the germline gene, which may arise from a read error. The chain carries TRBV5-1 and TRBJ2-3, with 9 nucleotides matching TRBD2. Germline V gene data show CDR1 as SGHRS and CDR2 as YFSETQ. The CDR3 extends over 15 amino acids. The CDR3 region has the DNA TGTGCCAGCAGCTTAGCGGGAGCTCCCACAGATACGCAGTATTTT. It translates to CASSLAGAPTDTQYF.

This clonotype was found many times. The chain is built from TRBV20-1 and TRBJ2-7; D unclear. Germline CDR1 and CDR2: DFQATT and SNEGSKA (reference sequence). V lost 7 bases to trimming and J lost 3 bases, with 16 bases between them. The CDR3 length is 13 residues. The CDR3 sequence: CSVRPRSGYEQYF. Written as DNA, the CDR3 is TGCAGTGTTCGACCGCGTTCCGGCTACGAGCAGTACTTC.

The V and J genes are TRBV7-6 and TRBJ2-7; unclear D gene. Trimming shortened V by 4 bases and J by 3 bases, and 7 bases separated the two germline ends. CDR3 length: 12 amino acids. CDR1 SGHVS and CDR2 FNYEAQ come from the germline V gene. CDR3 bases: TGTGCCAGCAGCTCGATCGGCTACGAGCAGTACTTC. It codes for CASSSIGYEQYF.

This clonotype was found a few times. V gene TRBV7-3 combines with J gene TRBJ2-2; D may be TRBD2 (6 bases). The CDR3 is made up of 16 amino acids. The V and J ends lost 5 bases and 5 bases respectively, with 18 bases between them. Per germline, CDR1 SGHTA and CDR2 FQGTGA. This CDR3 is CASSPGGPRRTGELFF. CDR3 sequence (DNA): TGTGCCAGCAGCCCCGGGGGTCCCCGGAGGACCGGGGAGCTGTTTTTT.

The J gene is TRBJ2-1, the V gene TRBV7-3; D ambiguous. CDR3 length equals 13 residues. CDR1 is SGHTA, CDR2 FQGTGA, per germline. The V and J ends lost 5 bases and 10 bases respectively, with 15 bases between them. The CDR3 reads CASSPTVQSEQFF. The DNA of the CDR3 is TGTGCCAGCAGCCCTACCGTACAGTCCGAGCAGTTCTTC.

This clonotype was detected only a few times. The genes are TRBV4-3 and TRBJ2-2; TRBD2 matches 10 bases. Germline V gene data show CDR1 as LGHNA and CDR2 as YSLEER. The CDR3 is 19 residues long. The junction had 11 bases not matched to a gene; V was cut back by 1 base and J by 3 bases. The CDR3 coding sequence is TGCGCCAGCAGCCAAGGGGCTAGCGGGAGCAACGAGGACACCGGGGAGCTGTTTTTT. Encoded protein: CASSQGASGSNEDTGELFF.

The chain couples TRBV6-1 to TRBJ2-7; D gene unclear. Germline V gene sequence: CDR1 MNHNS, CDR2 SASEGT. V dropped 1 base and J dropped 2 bases, with 12 bases sitting between them. The CDR3 consists of 15 residues. The CDR3 sequence: CASSEGTYDPYEQYF. The CDR3 DNA reads as TGTGCCAGCAGTGAAGGAACCTACGATCCCTACGAGCAGTACTTC.

This clonotype was picked up many times. The chain couples TRBV15 to TRBJ2-1; weak D call: TRBD1 (6 bases). CDR3 length equals 14 residues. Germline lookup yields CDR1 LNHNV and CDR2 YYDKDF (reference sequence). V gave up 5 bases and J gave up 2 bases, with 10 bases separating them. CDR3 nucleotides: TGTGCCACCAGCCAAAGGGGGACCTACAATGAGCAGTTCTTC. It yields the protein CATSQRGTYNEQFF.

The rearrangement joins TRBV4-2 to TRBJ2-3, with 7 bases lining up with TRBD1. The CDR3 sequence is 15 residues long. Germline V gene sequence: CDR1 LGHNA, CDR2 YNFKEQ. Trimming removed 3 bases from V and 1 base from J; junction bases left unmatched: 4. In DNA, the CDR3 is TGTGCCAGCAGCCAGGATGGGACAGGCACAGATACGCAGTATTTT. This gives the protein CASSQDGTGTDTQYF.

This clonotype has just a few counts. This chain joins TRBV7-6 and TRBJ2-5; 9 nucleotides line up with TRBD2. CDR3 size: 15 residues. Germline lookup yields CDR1 SGHVS and CDR2 FNYEAQ. V was pared by 5 bases and J by 4 bases, with 8 bases of the junction left unmatched. The chain's CDR3 is CASSPAGGAIETQYF. CDR3 DNA sequence: TGTGCCAGCAGCCCGGCGGGAGGGGCGATAGAGACCCAGTACTTC. Complete variable domain (other parts from reference TRBV7-6 and TRBJ2-5): GAGVSQSPRYKVTKRGQDVALRCDPISGHVSLYWYRQALGQGPEFLTYFNYEAQQDKSGLPNDRFSAERPEGSISTLTIQRTEQRDSAMYRCASSPAGGAIETQYFGPGTRLLVL.

This clonotype has only one observation. CDR3: CASSQQIAGAYGNEQFF. The CDR3 DNA reads TGTGCCAGCTCACAACAAATAGCGGGAGCCTATGGCAATGAGCAGTTCTTC. The J gene is TRBJ2-1, the V gene TRBV18, with 9 bases fitting TRBD2. V trimming: 4 bases; J trimming: 6 bases; junction bases outside the gene matches: 13. Germline V lookup: CDR1 KGHSH, CDR2 LQKENI. This CDR3 is 17 amino acids long.

This clonotype was recorded a few times. The J gene is TRBJ1-1, the V gene TRBV7-8, with TRBD1 matching over 8 bases. CDR3 length: 15 residues. Germline V gene lookup returns CDR1 SGHVS and CDR2 FQNEAQ. The V and J ends lost 2 bases and 4 bases, in that order; junction bases with no gene match: 6. The CDR3 nucleotides are TGTGCCAGCAGCTTACGGGGGACAGGAGGCACTGAAGCTTTCTTT. As protein: CASSLRGTGGTEAFF.

This clonotype has just a few counts. This chain joins TRBV5-1 and TRBJ2-5; 11 bases agree with TRBD2. The V gene's germline CDR1 is SGHRS and CDR2 YFSETQ. This CDR3 comprises 16 residues. With V trimmed by 4 bases and J by 2 bases, 7 bases remained unmatched. The CDR3 sequence is CASSVSGTSGQETQYF. DNA of the CDR3: TGCGCCAGCAGCGTGTCCGGGACTAGCGGTCAAGAGACCCAGTACTTC.

A few counts support this clonotype. This sequence joins TRBV20-1 and TRBJ2-4; TRBD2 agrees at 10 bases. CDR3 size: 18 residues. J gave up 0 bases and V 1 base, and 9 bases lay outside the gene matches. Germline V gives CDR1 DFQATT, CDR2 SNEGSKA (reference sequence). The CDR3 DNA reads as TGCAGTGCTAGAGTCTCTAGCGGGGGAGCTCTAGCCAAAAACATTCAGTACTTC. Translated: CSARVSSGGALAKNIQYF.

This clonotype was recorded a few times. V and J are TRBV2 and TRBJ1-2; 8 bases align to TRBD1. After removal of 6 bases from V and 3 bases from J, the junction contained 3 bases not matched to a gene. The CDR3 extends over 13 amino acids. Per the germline V gene, CDR1 is SNHLY and CDR2 is FYNNEI. The CDR3 here is CASSADRDYGYTF. The CDR3 DNA sequence: TGTGCCAGCAGCGCGGACAGGGACTATGGCTACACCTTC.